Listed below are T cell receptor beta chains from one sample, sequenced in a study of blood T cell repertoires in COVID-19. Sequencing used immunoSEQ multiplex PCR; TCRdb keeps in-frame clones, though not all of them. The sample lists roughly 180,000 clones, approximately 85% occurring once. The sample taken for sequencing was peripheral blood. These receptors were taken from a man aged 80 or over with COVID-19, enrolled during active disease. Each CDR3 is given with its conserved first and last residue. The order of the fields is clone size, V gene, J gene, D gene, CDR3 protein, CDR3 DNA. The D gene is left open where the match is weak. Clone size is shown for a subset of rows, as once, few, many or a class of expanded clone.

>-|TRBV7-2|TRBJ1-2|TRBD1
CASSLVDRVNYGYTF
TGTGCCAGCAGCTTAGTCGACAGGGTAAACTATGGCTACACCTTC
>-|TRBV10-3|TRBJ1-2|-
CAISEGGSDYGYTF
TGTGCCATCAGTGAAGGAGGGTCTGACTATGGCTACACCTTC
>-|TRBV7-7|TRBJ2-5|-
CASSFGLSGTQYF
TGTGCCAGCAGCTTTGGACTAAGTGGGACCCAGTACTTC
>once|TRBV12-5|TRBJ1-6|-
CASGPEGAVSPPHF
TGTGCTAGTGGCCCCGAGGGTGCGGTGTCACCCCCCCACTTT
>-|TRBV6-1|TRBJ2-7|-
CASSEMGRTYEQYF
TGTGCCAGCAGTGAAATGGGCAGGACCTACGAGCAGTACTTC
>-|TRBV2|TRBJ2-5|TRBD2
CASKRTSGVLAETQYF
TGTGCCAGCAAACGGACTAGCGGGGTGTTGGCGGAGACCCAGTACTTC
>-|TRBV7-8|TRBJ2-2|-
CASSLAGRLNANTGELFF
TGTGCCAGCAGCTTAGCGGGCAGATTAAACGCGAACACCGGGGAGCTGTTTTTT
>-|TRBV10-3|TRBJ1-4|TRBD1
CAISERRARQGAEKLFF
TGTGCCATCAGTGAGCGAAGGGCCCGACAGGGGGCTGAAAAACTGTTTTTT
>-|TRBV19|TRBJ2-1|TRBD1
CASSTGTGIDEQFF
TGTGCCAGTAGTACGGGGACAGGGATCGATGAGCAGTTCTTC
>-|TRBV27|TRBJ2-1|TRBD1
CASSLKDRLYNEQFF
TGTGCCAGCAGTTTAAAGGACAGGCTGTACAATGAGCAGTTCTTC
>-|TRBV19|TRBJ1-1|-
CASNGQGNTEAFF
TGTGCCAGTAATGGGCAGGGGAACACTGAAGCTTTCTTT
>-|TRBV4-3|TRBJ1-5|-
CASSQEIRQPQHF
TGCGCCAGCAGCCAAGAAATCCGGCAGCCCCAGCATTTT
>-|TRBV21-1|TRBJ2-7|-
CASSKSTLGQIYEQYF
TGTGCCAGCAGCAAATCAACACTGGGACAGATATACGAGCAGTACTTC
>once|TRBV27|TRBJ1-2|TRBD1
CASSSLRDRGFGYTF
TGTGCCAGCAGTTCGCTAAGGGACAGGGGGTTTGGCTACACCTTC
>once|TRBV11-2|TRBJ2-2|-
CASSLEGANSDTGELFF
TGTGCCAGCAGCTTAGAGGGGGCGAATTCCGACACCGGGGAGCTGTTTTTT
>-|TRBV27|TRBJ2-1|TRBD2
CASSPLTRGGGYEQFF
TGTGCCAGCAGTCCACTGACACGGGGGGGCGGTTATGAGCAGTTCTTC
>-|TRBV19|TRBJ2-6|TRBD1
CASSIRDRYSGANVLTF
TGTGCCAGTAGTATCCGGGACAGGTACTCTGGGGCCAACGTCCTGACTTTC
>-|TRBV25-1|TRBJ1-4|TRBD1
CASSEFSGQGRFNEKLFF
TGTGCCAGCAGTGAATTTTCGGGACAGGGGAGGTTTAATGAAAAACTGTTTTTT
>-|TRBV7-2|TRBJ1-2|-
CASSLSVQGKSYTF
TGTGCCAGCAGCTTATCAGTACAGGGTAAAAGCTACACCTTC
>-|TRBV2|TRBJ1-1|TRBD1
CASSAGQGYTEAFF
TGTGCCAGCAGTGCAGGACAGGGGTACACTGAAGCTTTCTTT
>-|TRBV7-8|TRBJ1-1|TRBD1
CASSPRQGASEAFF
TGTGCCAGCAGCCCTCGACAGGGAGCGAGTGAAGCTTTCTTT
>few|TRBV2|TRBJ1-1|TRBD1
CASSGQGAEAFF
TGTGCCAGCAGCGGACAGGGCGCTGAAGCTTTCTTT
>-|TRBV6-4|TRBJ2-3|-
CASSPDISTDTQYF
TGTGCCAGCAGTCCGGACATTAGCACAGATACGCAGTATTTT
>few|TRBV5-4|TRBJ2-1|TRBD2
CASSGLAGGITNEQFF
TGTGCCAGCAGCGGACTAGCGGGGGGAATAACCAATGAGCAGTTCTTC
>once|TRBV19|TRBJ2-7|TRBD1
CASSNPGQGTYEQYF
TGTGCCAGTAGTAATCCGGGACAGGGAACCTACGAGCAGTACTTC
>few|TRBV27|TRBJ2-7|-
CASSRQATYEQYF
TGTGCCAGCAGTAGACAGGCGACCTACGAGCAGTACTTC
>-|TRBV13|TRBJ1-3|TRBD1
CASSLGGQGVSGNTIYF
TGTGCCAGCAGCTTAGGGGGACAGGGCGTCTCTGGAAACACCATATATTTT
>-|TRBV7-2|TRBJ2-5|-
CASREAGETQYF
TGTGCCAGCAGAGAGGCCGGGGAGACCCAGTACTTC
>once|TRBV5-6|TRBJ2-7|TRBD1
CASGPPGTGYDEQYF
TGTGCCAGCGGGCCTCCCGGGACAGGGTATGACGAGCAGTACTTC
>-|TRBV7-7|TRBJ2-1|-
CASSLAGGPINEQFF
TGTGCCAGCAGCTTAGCGGGGGGGCCTATCAATGAGCAGTTCTTC
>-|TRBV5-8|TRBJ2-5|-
CASTVTGLETQYF
TGTGCCAGCACCGTAACAGGGTTAGAGACCCAGTACTTC
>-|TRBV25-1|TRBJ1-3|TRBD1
CASRGWTGLSSGNTIYF
TGTGCCAGCCGCGGCTGGACAGGCCTAAGCTCTGGAAACACCATATATTTT
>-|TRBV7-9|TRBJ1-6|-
CASSPGRGPLHF
TGTGCCAGCAGCCCAGGGCGGGGACCCCTCCACTTT
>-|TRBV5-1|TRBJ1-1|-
CASSLITIYFGGKEAEAFF
TGCGCCAGCAGCCTTATTACTATTTACTTCGGAGGGAAAGAGGCTGAAGCTTTCTTT
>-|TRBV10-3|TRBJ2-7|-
CAARDTTYEQYF
TGTGCCGCTAGGGACACCACCTACGAGCAGTACTTC
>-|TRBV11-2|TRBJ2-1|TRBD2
CASSLDRGGYNEQFF
TGTGCCAGCAGCTTAGATCGGGGGGGATACAATGAGCAGTTCTTC
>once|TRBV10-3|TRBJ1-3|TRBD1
CAILSPGQGAGNTIYF
TGTGCCATCCTTTCGCCGGGACAGGGGGCTGGAAACACCATATATTTT
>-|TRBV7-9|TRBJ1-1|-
CASSFTGMNTEAFF
TGTGCCAGCAGCTTCACAGGCATGAACACTGAAGCTTTCTTT
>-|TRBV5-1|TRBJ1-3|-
CASSQTVGNTIYF
TGCGCCAGCAGCCAAACAGTTGGAAACACCATATATTTT
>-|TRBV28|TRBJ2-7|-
CASSPSGRGYEQYF
TGTGCCAGCAGCCCCTCTGGCAGGGGATACGAGCAGTACTTC
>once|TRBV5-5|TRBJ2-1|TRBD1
CASTSGTGYNEQFF
TGTGCCAGCACCTCCGGGACAGGCTACAATGAGCAGTTCTTC
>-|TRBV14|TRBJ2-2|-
CASSWGGDTGELFF
TGTGCCAGCAGCTGGGGGGGCGACACCGGGGAGCTGTTTTTT
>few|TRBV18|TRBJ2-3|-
CASSRGSGWTADTQYF
TGTGCCAGCTCTCGGGGTTCTGGCTGGACCGCAGATACGCAGTATTTT
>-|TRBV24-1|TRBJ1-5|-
CATSDPQSKQPQHF
TGTGCCACCAGTGACCCACAGTCGAAACAGCCCCAGCATTTT
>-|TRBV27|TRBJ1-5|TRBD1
CASSGRQGDQPQHF
TGTGCCAGCAGTGGCCGACAGGGCGATCAGCCCCAGCATTTT
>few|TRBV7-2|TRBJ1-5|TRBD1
CASSFIQGAGQPQHF
TGTGCCAGCAGCTTCATACAGGGGGCAGGACAGCCCCAGCATTTT
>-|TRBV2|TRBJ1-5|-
CASSTGYGNQPQHF
TGTGCCAGCAGTACAGGGTATGGCAATCAGCCCCAGCATTTT
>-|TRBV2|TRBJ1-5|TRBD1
CASSGTGNQPQHF
TGTGCCAGCAGTGGGACAGGTAATCAGCCCCAGCATTTT
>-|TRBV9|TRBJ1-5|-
CASSVAGGGQPQHF
TGTGCCAGCAGCGTAGCTGGGGGCGGACAGCCCCAGCATTTT
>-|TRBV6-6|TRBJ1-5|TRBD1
CASSQTGTNQPQHF
TGTGCCAGCAGTCAGACAGGGACCAATCAGCCCCAGCATTTT
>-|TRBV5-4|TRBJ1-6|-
CASSLELSPLHF
TGTGCCAGCAGCTTGGAGCTGTCACCCCTCCACTTT
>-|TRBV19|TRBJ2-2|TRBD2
CASSIQGGDGELFF
TGTGCCAGTAGTATACAGGGAGGGGACGGGGAGCTGTTTTTT
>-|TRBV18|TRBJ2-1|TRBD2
CASSPLRGGFYNEQFF
TGTGCCAGCTCACCGCTTCGGGGGGGATTCTACAATGAGCAGTTCTTC
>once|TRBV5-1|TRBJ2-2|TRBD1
CASGTSGGTGELFF
TGCGCCAGCGGCACATCAGGGGGCACCGGGGAGCTGTTTTTT
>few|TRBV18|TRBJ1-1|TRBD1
CASSPHDRATEAFF
TGTGCCAGCTCACCCCACGACAGGGCAACTGAAGCTTTCTTT
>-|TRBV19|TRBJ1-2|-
CASSINNVYGYTF
TGTGCCAGTAGTATAAACAACGTCTATGGCTACACCTTC
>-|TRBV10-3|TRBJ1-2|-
CAISEFLGGYGYTF
TGTGCCATCAGTGAGTTCTTGGGGGGATATGGCTACACCTTC